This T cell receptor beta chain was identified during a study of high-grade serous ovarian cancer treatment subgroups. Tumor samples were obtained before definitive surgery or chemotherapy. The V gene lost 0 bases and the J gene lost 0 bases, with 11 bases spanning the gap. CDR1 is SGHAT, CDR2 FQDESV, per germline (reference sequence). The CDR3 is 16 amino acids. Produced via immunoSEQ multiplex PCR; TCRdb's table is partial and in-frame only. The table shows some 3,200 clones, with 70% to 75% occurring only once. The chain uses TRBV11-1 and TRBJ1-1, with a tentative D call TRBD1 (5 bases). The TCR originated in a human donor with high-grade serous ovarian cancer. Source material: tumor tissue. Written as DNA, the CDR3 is TGTGCCAGCAGCTTAGCTCCCGACAGTTTGAACACTGAAGCTTTCTTT. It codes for CASSLAPDSLNTEAFF.